A single sample is the source of the 6 T cell receptor beta chains below, sequenced in a study of blood T cells in healthy people across ages. For the second PCR, which ran for about 7 to 11 cycles, a sample-barcoded 5' primer and a J-beta primer mix were used. One entry per CDR3 protein, called by TCRdb with MiXCR from the 5' RACE reads. The table lists hundreds of thousands of distinct CDR3 sequences, more than 55% of them singletons. The sequenced sample was blood. The receptors were gathered from a man aged 35-49 years in good health.

V gene TRBV29-1 combines with J gene TRBJ1-5; no clear D gene. Germline V gives CDR1 SQVTM, CDR2 ANQGSEA. V gave up 6 bases and J gave up 7 bases, with 13 bases separating them. The CDR3 runs 12 residues. The CDR3: CSVLSSEQPQHF. The CDR3 DNA reads TGCAGCGTCTTATCCTCGGAACAGCCCCAGCATTTT.

The chain employs TRBV6-1 and TRBJ2-4; D is perhaps TRBD1 (6 bases). The CDR3 spans 16 residues. CDR1 and CDR2 from the germline V gene are MNHNS and SASEGT. V gave up 1 base and J gave up 0 bases, with 10 bases separating them. CDR3 in DNA: TGTGCCAGCAGTGAAGTTCTGACAGGAGCCAAAAACATTCAGTACTTC. This gives the protein CASSEVLTGAKNIQYF.

A single count supports this clonotype. CDR3 loop: CASSLVRGLPYEQYF. The DNA for the CDR3 is TGTGCCAGCAGTTTAGTTCGGGGACTCCCCTACGAGCAGTACTTC. V usage is TRBV27 and J usage is TRBJ2-7; TRBD2 might be the D (6 bases). CDR3 length: 15 residues. The germline V gene encodes CDR1 MNHEY and CDR2 SMNVEV (reference sequence). V lost 2 bases and J lost 2, with 13 bases in between.

This chain links TRBV4-2 with TRBJ1-2; 10 nucleotides match TRBD1. Looked up from germline, CDR1 is LGHNA and CDR2 is YNFKEQ. The CDR3 has 19 amino acids. V lost 0 bases to trimming and J lost 2 bases; unmatched junction nucleotides: 12. This CDR3 reads CASSQDPSGQGSRNYGYTF. The CDR3 bases are TGTGCCAGCAGCCAAGATCCCTCGGGACAGGGGTCGAGAAACTATGGCTACACCTTC.

This chain connects TRBV7-2 to TRBJ2-1; either TRBD1 or TRBD2 may fit D (5 bases each). This CDR3 has 15 amino acids. Per the germline V gene, CDR1 is SGHTA and CDR2 is FQGNSA. Trimming pared 4 bases from V and 3 bases from J, leaving 13 bases between. CDR3 bases: TGTGCCAGCAGCTCCGGGACCGCCTACTACAATGAGCAGTTCTTC. It codes for CASSSGTAYYNEQFF.

The chain combines TRBV27 with TRBJ1-5; D is perhaps TRBD1 (6 bases). This CDR3 spans 15 amino acids. V lost 5 bases and J 4 bases, leaving 15 bases between the germline ends. In germline, CDR1 is MNHEY, CDR2 SMNVEV (reference sequence). In nucleotides, the CDR3 is TGTGCCAGCAGTCTAGCCGGGACACAAAATCAGCCCCAGCATTTT. Its protein product is CASSLAGTQNQPQHF.